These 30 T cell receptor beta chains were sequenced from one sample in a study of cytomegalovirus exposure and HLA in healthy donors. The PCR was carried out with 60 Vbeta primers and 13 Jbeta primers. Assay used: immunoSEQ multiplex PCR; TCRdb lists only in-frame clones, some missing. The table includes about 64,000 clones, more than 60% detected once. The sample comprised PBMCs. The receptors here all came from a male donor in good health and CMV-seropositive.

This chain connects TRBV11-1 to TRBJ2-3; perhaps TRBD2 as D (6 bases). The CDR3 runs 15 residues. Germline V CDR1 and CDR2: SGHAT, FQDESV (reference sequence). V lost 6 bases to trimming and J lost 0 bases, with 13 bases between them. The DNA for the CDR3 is TGTGCCAGCAGTTCTGCCGGGGGAAGCACAGATACGCAGTATTTT. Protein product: CASSSAGGSTDTQYF. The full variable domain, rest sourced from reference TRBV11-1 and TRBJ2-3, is EAEVAQSPRYKITEKSQAVAFWCDPISGHATLYWYRQILGQGPELLVQFQDESVVDDSQLPKDRFSAERLKGVDSTLKIQPAELGDSAMYLCASSSAGGSTDTQYFGPGTRLTVL.

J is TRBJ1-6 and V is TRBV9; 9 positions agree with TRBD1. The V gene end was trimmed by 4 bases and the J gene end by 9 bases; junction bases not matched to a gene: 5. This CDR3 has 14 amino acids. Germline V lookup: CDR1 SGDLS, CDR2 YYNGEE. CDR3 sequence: CASSTRQGGSPLHF. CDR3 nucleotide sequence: TGTGCCAGCAGCACCCGACAGGGGGGTTCACCCCTCCACTTT.

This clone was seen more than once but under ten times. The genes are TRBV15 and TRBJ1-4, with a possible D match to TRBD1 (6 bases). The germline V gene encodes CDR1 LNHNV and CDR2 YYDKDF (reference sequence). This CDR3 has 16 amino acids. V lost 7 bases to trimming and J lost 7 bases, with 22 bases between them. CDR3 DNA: TGTGCCACCAAAGGGGTTGGGCTTGGACAGTCTGAAAAACTGTTTTTT. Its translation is CATKGVGLGQSEKLFF.

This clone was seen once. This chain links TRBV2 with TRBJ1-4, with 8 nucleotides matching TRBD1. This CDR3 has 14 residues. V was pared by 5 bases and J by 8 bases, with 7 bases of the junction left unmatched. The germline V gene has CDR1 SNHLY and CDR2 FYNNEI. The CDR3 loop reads CASSTPGGTEKLFF. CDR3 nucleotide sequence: TGTGCCAGCAGTACACCAGGGGGCACCGAAAAACTGTTTTTT.

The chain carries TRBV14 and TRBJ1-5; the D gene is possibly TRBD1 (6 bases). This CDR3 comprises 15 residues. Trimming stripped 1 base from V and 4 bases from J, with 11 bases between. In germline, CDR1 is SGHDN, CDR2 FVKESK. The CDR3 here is CASSQGGGRNQPQHF. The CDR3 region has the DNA TGTGCCAGCAGCCAAGGAGGGGGTAGAAATCAGCCCCAGCATTTT.

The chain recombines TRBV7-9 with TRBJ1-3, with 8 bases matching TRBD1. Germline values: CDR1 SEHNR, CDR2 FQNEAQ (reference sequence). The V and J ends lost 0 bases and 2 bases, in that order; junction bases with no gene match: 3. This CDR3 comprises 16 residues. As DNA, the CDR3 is TGTGCCAGCAGCTTAGCGCAGGGGGCTACTGGAAACACCATATATTTT. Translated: CASSLAQGATGNTIYF. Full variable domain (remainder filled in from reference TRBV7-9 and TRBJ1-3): DTGVSQNPRHKITKRGQNVTFRCDPISEHNRLYWYRQTLGQGPEFLTYFQNEAQLEKSRLLSDRFSAERPKGSFSTLEIQRTEQGDSAMYLCASSLAQGATGNTIYFGEGSWLTVV.

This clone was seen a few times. CDR3 sequence reads: CASSPGVGSSTEAFF. The CDR3 region has the DNA TGCGCCAGCAGCCCAGGTGTGGGGAGTAGCACTGAAGCTTTCTTT. This chain links TRBV4-3 with TRBJ1-1; D is ambiguous. This CDR3 has 15 residues. Germline lookup yields CDR1 LGHNA and CDR2 YSLEER. V lost 4 bases, J lost 4 bases, and 16 bases lay in between.

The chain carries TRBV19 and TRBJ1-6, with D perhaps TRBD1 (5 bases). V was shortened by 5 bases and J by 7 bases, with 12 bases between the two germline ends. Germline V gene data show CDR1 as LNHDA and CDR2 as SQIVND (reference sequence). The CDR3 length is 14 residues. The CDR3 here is CASSWRGNNSPLHF. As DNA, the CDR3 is TGTGCCAGTAGTTGGCGGGGCAACAATTCACCCCTCCACTTT.

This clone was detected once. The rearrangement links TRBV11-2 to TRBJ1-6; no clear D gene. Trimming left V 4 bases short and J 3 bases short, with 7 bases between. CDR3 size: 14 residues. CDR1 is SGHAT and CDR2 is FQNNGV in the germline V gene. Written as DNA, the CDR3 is TGTGCCAGCAGCTCACAGAACTATAATTCACCCCTCCACTTT. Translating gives CASSSQNYNSPLHF.

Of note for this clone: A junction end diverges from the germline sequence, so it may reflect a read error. Written as DNA, the CDR3 is TGTGCCAGCAGCTTAGACCCGGGTTGCTTT. Translated: CASSLDPGCF. The genes are TRBV7-9 and TRBJ1-1; no reliable D call. The CDR3 totals 10 residues. Germline lookup yields CDR1 SEHNR and CDR2 FQNEAQ (reference sequence).

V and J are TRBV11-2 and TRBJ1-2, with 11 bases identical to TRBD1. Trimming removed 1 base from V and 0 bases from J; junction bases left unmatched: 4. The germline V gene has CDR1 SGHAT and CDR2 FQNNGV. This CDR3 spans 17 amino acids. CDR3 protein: CASSLGTGGLSNYGYTF. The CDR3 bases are TGTGCCAGCAGCTTAGGGACAGGGGGCTTATCTAACTATGGCTACACCTTC.

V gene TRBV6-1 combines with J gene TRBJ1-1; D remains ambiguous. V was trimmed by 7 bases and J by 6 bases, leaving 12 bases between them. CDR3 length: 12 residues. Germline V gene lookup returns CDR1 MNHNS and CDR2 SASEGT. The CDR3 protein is CASNGVGPEAFF. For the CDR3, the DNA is TGTGCCAGCAACGGGGTAGGACCTGAAGCTTTCTTT.

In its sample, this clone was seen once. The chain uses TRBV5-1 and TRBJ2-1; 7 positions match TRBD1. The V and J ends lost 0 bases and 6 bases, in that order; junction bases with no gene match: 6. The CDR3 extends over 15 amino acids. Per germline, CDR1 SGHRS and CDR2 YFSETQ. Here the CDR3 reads CASSLVQGEGNEQFF. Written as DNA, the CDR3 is TGCGCCAGCAGCTTGGTTCAGGGGGAAGGCAATGAGCAGTTCTTC.

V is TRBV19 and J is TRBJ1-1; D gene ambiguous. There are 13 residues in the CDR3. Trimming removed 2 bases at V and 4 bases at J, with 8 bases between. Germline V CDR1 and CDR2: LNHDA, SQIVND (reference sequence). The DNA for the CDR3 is TGTGCCAGTAGTATAACCGTAGCCACTGAAGCTTTCTTT. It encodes CASSITVATEAFF. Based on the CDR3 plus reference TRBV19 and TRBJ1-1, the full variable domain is DGGITQSPKYLFRKEGQNVTLSCEQNLNHDAMYWYRQDPGQGLRLIYYSQIVNDFQKGDIAEGYSVSREKKESFPLTVTSAQKNPTAFYLCASSITVATEAFFGQGTRLTVV.

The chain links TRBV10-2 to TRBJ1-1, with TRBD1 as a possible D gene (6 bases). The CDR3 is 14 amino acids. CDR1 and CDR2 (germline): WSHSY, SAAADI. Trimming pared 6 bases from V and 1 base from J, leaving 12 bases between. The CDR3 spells CASRGVGANTEAFF. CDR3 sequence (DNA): TGCGCCAGCAGGGGAGTGGGGGCGAACACTGAAGCTTTCTTT.

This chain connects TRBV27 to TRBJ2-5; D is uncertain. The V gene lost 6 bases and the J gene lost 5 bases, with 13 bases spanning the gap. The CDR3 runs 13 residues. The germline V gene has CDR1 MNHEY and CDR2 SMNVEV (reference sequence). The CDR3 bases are TGTGCCAGCAGATTTACTGCTACCGAGACCCAGTACTTC. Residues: CASRFTATETQYF.

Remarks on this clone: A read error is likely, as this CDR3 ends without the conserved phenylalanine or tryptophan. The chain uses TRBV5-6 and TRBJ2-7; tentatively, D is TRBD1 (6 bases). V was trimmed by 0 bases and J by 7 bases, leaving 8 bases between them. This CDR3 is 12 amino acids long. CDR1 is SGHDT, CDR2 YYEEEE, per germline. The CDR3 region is CASSLGTVEQYL. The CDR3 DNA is TGTGCCAGCAGCTTGGGGACAGTTGAGCAGTACCTC.

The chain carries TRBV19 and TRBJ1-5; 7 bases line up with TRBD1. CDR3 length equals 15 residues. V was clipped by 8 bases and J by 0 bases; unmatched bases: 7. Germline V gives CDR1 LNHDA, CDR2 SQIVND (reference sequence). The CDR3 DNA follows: TGTGCCAGTTTACGGGACAGATATAGCAATCAGCCCCAGCATTTT. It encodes CASLRDRYSNQPQHF.

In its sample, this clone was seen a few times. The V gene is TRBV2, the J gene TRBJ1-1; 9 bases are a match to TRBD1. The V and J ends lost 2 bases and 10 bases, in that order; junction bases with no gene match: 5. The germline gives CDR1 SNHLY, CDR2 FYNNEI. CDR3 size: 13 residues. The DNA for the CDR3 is TGTGCCAGCAGTGAATCTCGACAGGGGGGAGCTTTCTTT. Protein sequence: CASSESRQGGAFF.

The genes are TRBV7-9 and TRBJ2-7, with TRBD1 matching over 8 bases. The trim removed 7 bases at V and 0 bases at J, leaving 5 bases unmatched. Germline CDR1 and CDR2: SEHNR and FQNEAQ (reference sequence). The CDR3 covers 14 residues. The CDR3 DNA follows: TGTGCCAGCATTCCGACAGGGGCCTCCTACGAGCAGTACTTC. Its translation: CASIPTGASYEQYF.

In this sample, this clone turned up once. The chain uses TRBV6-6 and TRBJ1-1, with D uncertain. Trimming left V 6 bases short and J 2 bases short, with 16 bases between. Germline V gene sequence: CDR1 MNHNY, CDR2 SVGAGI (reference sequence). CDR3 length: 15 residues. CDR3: CASSHSGSGNTEAFF. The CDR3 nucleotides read TGTGCCAGCAGCCACTCAGGTAGCGGTAACACTGAAGCTTTCTTT.

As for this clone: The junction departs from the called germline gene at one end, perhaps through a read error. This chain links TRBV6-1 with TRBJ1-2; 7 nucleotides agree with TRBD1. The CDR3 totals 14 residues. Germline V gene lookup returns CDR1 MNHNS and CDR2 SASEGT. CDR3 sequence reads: CANSSGSQGSGYTF. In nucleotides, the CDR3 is TGTGCCAACAGTTCTGGCTCACAGGGGTCCGGCTACACCTTC.

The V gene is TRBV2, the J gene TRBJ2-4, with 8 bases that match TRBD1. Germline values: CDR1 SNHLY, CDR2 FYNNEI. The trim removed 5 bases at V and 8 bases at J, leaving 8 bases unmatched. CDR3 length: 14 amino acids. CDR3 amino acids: CASSRGQAGDIQYF. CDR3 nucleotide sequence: TGTGCCAGCAGTCGGGGACAGGCTGGGGACATTCAGTACTTC.

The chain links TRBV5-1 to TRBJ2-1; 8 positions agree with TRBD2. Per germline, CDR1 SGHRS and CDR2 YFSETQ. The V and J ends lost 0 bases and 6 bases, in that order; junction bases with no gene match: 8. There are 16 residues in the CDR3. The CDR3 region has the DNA TGCGCCAGCAGCTTGGCCCACGGGACTAGTGTCAATGAGCAGTTCTTC. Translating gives CASSLAHGTSVNEQFF.

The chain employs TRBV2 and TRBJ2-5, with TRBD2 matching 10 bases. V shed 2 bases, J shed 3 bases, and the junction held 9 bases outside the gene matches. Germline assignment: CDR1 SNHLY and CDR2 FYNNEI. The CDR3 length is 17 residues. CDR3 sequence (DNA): TGTGCCAGCAGTGAAACTAGCGGGGAAGTGGCGGAAGAGACCCAGTACTTC. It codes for CASSETSGEVAEETQYF.

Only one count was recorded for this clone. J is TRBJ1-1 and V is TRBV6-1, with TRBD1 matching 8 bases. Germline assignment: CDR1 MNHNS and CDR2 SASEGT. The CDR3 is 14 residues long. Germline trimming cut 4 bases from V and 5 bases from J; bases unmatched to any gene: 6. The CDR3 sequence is CASSVGQGGTEAFF. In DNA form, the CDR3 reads TGTGCCAGCAGTGTCGGACAGGGTGGAACTGAAGCTTTCTTT.

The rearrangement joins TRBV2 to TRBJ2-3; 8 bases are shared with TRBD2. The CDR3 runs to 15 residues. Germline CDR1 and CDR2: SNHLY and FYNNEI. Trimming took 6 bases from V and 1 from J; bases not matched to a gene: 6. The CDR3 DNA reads TGTGCCAGCAGGGCCGGGACTAGAGGCACAGATACGCAGTATTTT. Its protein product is CASRAGTRGTDTQYF.

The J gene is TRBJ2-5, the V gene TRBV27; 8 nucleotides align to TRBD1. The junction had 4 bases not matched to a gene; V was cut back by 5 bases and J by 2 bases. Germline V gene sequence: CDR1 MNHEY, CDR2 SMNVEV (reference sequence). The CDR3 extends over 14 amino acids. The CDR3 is CASSPWTGQETQYF. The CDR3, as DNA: TGTGCCAGCAGTCCGTGGACAGGGCAAGAGACCCAGTACTTC.

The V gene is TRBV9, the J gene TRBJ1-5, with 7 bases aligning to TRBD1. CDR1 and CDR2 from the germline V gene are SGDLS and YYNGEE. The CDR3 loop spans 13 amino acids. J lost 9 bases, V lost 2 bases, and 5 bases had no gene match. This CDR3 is CASSVEGAGPQHF. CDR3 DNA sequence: TGTGCCAGCAGCGTTGAGGGGGCTGGGCCCCAGCATTTT.

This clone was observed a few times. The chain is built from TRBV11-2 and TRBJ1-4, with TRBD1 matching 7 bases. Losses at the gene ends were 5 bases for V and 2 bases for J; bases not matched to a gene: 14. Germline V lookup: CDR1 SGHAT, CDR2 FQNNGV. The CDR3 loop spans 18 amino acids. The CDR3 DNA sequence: TGTGCCAGCAGCCCAGCGAGGGGGCGAGGTGGGACTAATGAAAAACTGTTTTTT. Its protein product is CASSPARGRGGTNEKLFF.